This T cell receptor beta chain was recovered during a study of blood T cell repertoires in COVID-19 (TCRdb year 2020). Regarding the research as a whole: The collaborator samples originated in the United States, Italy and Spain and spanned the acute and convalescent phases of COVID-19. The prospective study material was composed of cDNA or gDNA derived from T cells, B-cell-depleted T cells, or PBMCs. Deeply sampled blood TCRbeta repertoires from subjects exposed to, actively infected with, or recovered from COVID-19 were included in the dataset. The repertoires were released in a freely available public database intended as a resource for research on the immune response to SARS-CoV-2. Samples came from the ongoing ImmuneRACE study (first 160 participants) plus 1,254 subjects from 6 global collaborators. Sample metadata almost always included a de-identified subject ID, COVID-19 status, age in years and sex. Where available, HLA class I and class II types were taken from metadata supplied by the sample provider and were not determined by assay-based typing.

Spanning cysteine to phenylalanine, the CDR3 consists of 13 amino acids. Solely the CDR3 DNA is kept, with 39 bases framed from the first base. From a lookup of the germline V gene, CDR1 and CDR2 are MDHEN and SYDVKM. Trimming removed 6 bases from V and 5 bases from J, leaving 13 bases between the germline ends. TCRbeta CDR3 regions were amplified from genomic DNA using the immunoSEQ Assay, a bias-controlled multiplex PCR. The original pipeline was this. Nucleated cell counts per sample were estimated from amplification of reference gene primers within the assay. To quantify the absolute abundance of each unique TCRbeta CDR3 rearrangement, sequence reads were collapsed and filtered. For each sample, productive Simpson clonality was calculated by taking the square root of Simpson's diversity index across productive rearrangements. The table was pulled from immuneACCESS by TCRdb, which kept in-frame rearrangements only. Such tables lose some clones; where checked, under half of the loss comes from unresolved V genes, and the rest has no known cause. V, J and clone size were drawn from that table, and D and trimming were deduced from the DNA. The sample table shows 230,000 or so clones, and around 88% are seen once. The ten biggest clones cover roughly 15% of the sample.

Broader findings and caveats from the paper: The quantity of clinical and demographic metadata differed by source and by participant and was supplied without curation.

Comment on this clone: Its antigen specificity is not known. Per-nucleotide qualities are absent, and no much larger clonotype sits a single base away.

In the prospective study, participants were roughly 18 to 95 years old, resided in about 25 geographic areas of the United States, and were enrolled through a virtual design. Cohort assignment in the prospective study relied on participant-reported clinical history from a screening survey and a study questionnaire. In the prospective study, whole blood, serum and a nasopharyngeal or oropharyngeal swab were collected from each participant by mobile phlebotomists. Participants in the prospective study had the option to provide additional blood draws and questionnaires over a roughly two-month period. Blood samples from the prospective study were shipped frozen or at room temperature prior to DNA extraction.

In this chain, TRBV28 is recombined with TRBJ1-2; a weak D assignment points to TRBD1 (6 bases agree). Sequencing used PBMCs or T cells enriched from blood (not recorded which). The sequence was collected from a woman in her forties or fifties with acute COVID-19. The CDR3 here reads CASRPGHSYGYTF. The DNA sequence is as follows: TGTGCCAGCAGACCGGGACATTCGTATGGCTACACCTTC.